This passage covers 16 T cell receptor beta chains from one sample sequenced in a study of Graves' ophthalmopathy and Graves' hyperthyroidism (dated by TCRdb to the late 2010s). TCRdb names Illumina HiSeq 2000 as the instrument used. For repertoire sequencing, the TCR beta CDR3 regions were amplified from RNA transcripts. The first round of RT-PCR was done with HTBI primers and the Qiagen OneStep RT-PCR kit, and was followed by a second round of multiplex PCR, then size selection and purification. In TCRdb, the public reads were trimmed at Q25 with fastp and aligned with MiXCR, with productive beta chains retained. Rows merge per CDR3 protein into single entries with the most common DNA and genes. This sample is represented by under 800,000 distinct CDR3 sequences; about a fifth of them were singletons. The top ten clones comprise around 6.9% of the sample. The sample comprised peripheral blood. These receptors came from a woman aged 18-30 years with stable Graves' hyperthyroidism. Some clones in this sample may be carry-over from other donors' samples. Donor details come from another sample of the same person, matched by shared clones.

This clonotype was observed at least ten times. The V and J genes are TRBV10-3 and TRBJ1-2; D may be TRBD1 (6 bases). From germline, CDR1 is ENHRY and CDR2 SYGVKD. Trimming pared 8 bases from V and 5 bases from J, leaving 18 bases between. This CDR3 region has 14 residues. The chain's CDR3 is CAIGDPDSQYGYTF. The DNA of the CDR3 is TGTGCCATCGGAGACCCGGACAGTCAATATGGCTACACCTTC.

V and J are TRBV20-1 and TRBJ2-3; 9 nucleotides align to TRBD2. The CDR3 spans 15 residues. CDR1 and CDR2 from the germline V gene are DFQATT and SNEGSKA (reference sequence). With V trimmed by 4 bases and J by 3 bases, 8 bases remained unmatched. CDR3 coding DNA: TGCAGTGCTATAGGGCTAGCGGGGTGGACAGATACGCAGTATTTT. Translation gives CSAIGLAGWTDTQYF.

The chain is built from TRBV25-1 and TRBJ1-2, with D tentatively TRBD1 (5 bases). The CDR3 covers 15 residues. Per germline, CDR1 MGHDK and CDR2 SYGVNS. With 2 bases removed from V and 7 bases from J, the gap between germline ends came to 17 bases. The CDR3 is CASSEHPERDRGYTF. The CDR3 DNA sequence: TGTGCCAGCAGTGAACACCCCGAAAGGGACCGTGGCTACACCTTC.

This clonotype was seen a few times. V gene TRBV6-1 combines with J gene TRBJ1-1; no clear D. This CDR3 spans 13 amino acids. Germline CDR1 reads MNHNS; CDR2 reads SASEGT. Trimming took 3 bases from V and 5 from J, leaving 10 bases between them. CDR3 in amino acids: CASSEREQTEAFF. The DNA of the CDR3 is TGTGCCAGCAGTGAGAGGGAACAGACTGAAGCTTTCTTT.

This CDR3 is CASSSPGTGGAEQYF. As DNA, the CDR3 is TGTGCCAGCAGCTCCCCCGGGACAGGGGGCGCCGAGCAGTACTTC. This chain uses TRBV6-2 or TRBV6-3 with TRBJ2-7, with 12 bases lining up with TRBD1. Trimming at V came to 6 bases and at J to 6 bases, leaving 9 bases not matched to a gene. The CDR3 consists of 15 residues. Germline-derived CDR1 and CDR2 are MNHEY and SVGEGT.

This clonotype has at least ten counts. The chain is built from TRBV12-3 or TRBV12-4 and TRBJ1-5; D remains ambiguous. The V end lost 1 base, the J end lost 3 bases, and 19 bases lay between the germline ends. The CDR3 is made up of 18 amino acids. As DNA, the CDR3 is TGTGCCAGCAGTTTAGAAGGCGTGGGAGGGAGGATCAATCAGCCCCAGCATTTT. Translated: CASSLEGVGGRINQPQHF.

V usage is TRBV20-1 and J usage is TRBJ2-5, with D possibly matching TRBD1 (5 bases). The CDR3 totals 16 residues. With 6 bases removed from V and 3 bases from J, the gap between germline ends came to 23 bases. Per the germline V gene, CDR1 is DFQATT and CDR2 is SNEGSKA (reference sequence). The CDR3: CSAPQRRGRDKETQYF. Here the CDR3 DNA reads TGCAGTGCCCCTCAACGTAGGGGCAGGGATAAAGAGACCCAGTACTTC.

This clonotype was seen many times. V is TRBV11-2 and J is TRBJ2-5; 8 bases line up with TRBD2. Germline lookup yields CDR1 SGHAT and CDR2 FQNNGV. Germline trimming cut 5 bases from V and 3 bases from J; bases unmatched to any gene: 11. This CDR3 region has 16 residues. The CDR3 reads CASSPGRGRGEETQYF. The CDR3 DNA sequence: TGTGCCAGCAGCCCAGGACGAGGGCGGGGGGAAGAGACCCAGTACTTC.

This clonotype has a handful of counts. The DNA of the CDR3 is TGTGCCAGCAGTGGGGAAGGACGTCTTATAGTAGTCGAGGGCTACACCTTC. As protein: CASSGEGRLIVVEGYTF. The chain joins TRBV28 to TRBJ1-2; D ambiguous. Trimming pared 5 bases from V and 8 bases from J, leaving 27 bases between. The CDR3 extends over 17 amino acids. Germline V CDR1 and CDR2: MDHEN, SYDVKM.

The sample holds many counts of this clonotype. The CDR3 is CASDRKMWATDTQYF. Written as DNA, the CDR3 is TGTGCCAGCGACAGGAAGATGTGGGCCACAGATACGCAGTATTTT. This chain joins TRBV28 and TRBJ2-3; weak D call: TRBD1 (6 bases). CDR3 size: 15 residues. Germline lookup yields CDR1 MDHEN and CDR2 SYDVKM. Trimming cost V 8 bases and J 2 bases, with 17 bases left between them.

J is TRBJ2-7 and V is TRBV20-1, with D perhaps TRBD1 (5 bases). Between the trimmed V and J ends, which lost 0 bases and 3 bases, there was a span of 12 bases. CDR3 size: 14 residues. Germline CDR1 is DFQATT and CDR2 is SNEGSKA (reference sequence). The CDR3 DNA is TGCAGTGCTAGAGATGGTCAGGGATTCTACGAGCAGTACTTC. Its translation: CSARDGQGFYEQYF.

This clonotype came up many times. The CDR3 region is CASSGQGTYEQYF. The CDR3 nucleotides are TGTGCCAGCAGTGGACAGGGAACCTACGAGCAGTACTTC. This chain joins TRBV12-3 or TRBV12-4 and TRBJ2-7; 8 nucleotides agree with TRBD1. With 5 bases clipped from V and 2 bases from J, the junction kept 2 bases outside the gene matches. The CDR3 totals 13 residues.

This clonotype came up a few times. The J gene is TRBJ1-1, the V gene TRBV6-1; D possibly corresponds to TRBD1 (5 bases). The CDR3 has 11 amino acids. The germline V gene has CDR1 MNHNS and CDR2 SASEGT. V was clipped by 7 bases and J by 7 bases, with 10 bases between them. This CDR3 is CASTTGGEAFF. The CDR3 DNA reads TGTGCCAGCACCACGGGGGGTGAAGCTTTCTTT.

The table lists this clonotype with many counts. This sequence may be a read error, since a much larger clone differs from it by one base. The gene calls are TRBV28 and TRBJ2-7; unclear D gene. The V end lost 2 bases, the J end lost 3 bases, and 5 bases lay between the germline ends. Germline V gives CDR1 MDHEN, CDR2 SYDVKM. The CDR3 is made up of 12 amino acids. In DNA form, the CDR3 reads TGTGCCAGCAGTTTACCCCACTACGAGCAGTACTTC. It specifies CASSLPHYEQYF.

The sample holds many counts of this clonotype. The chain joins TRBV12-3 or TRBV12-4 to TRBJ1-2; D uncertain. The ends were cut back, 4 bases at V and 8 bases at J, with 11 bases in the middle. This CDR3 region has 12 residues. The CDR3 protein is CASSYLQGGYTF. In DNA form, the CDR3 reads TGTGCCAGCAGTTATTTACAAGGGGGCTACACCTTC.

The genes are TRBV12-3 or TRBV12-4 and TRBJ1-2; D gene unclear. V lost 8 bases and J lost 4, with 17 bases in between. The length of the CDR3 is 14 residues. The CDR3 sequence is CASHGLFPSYGYTF. The CDR3 bases are TGTGCCAGCCACGGACTCTTTCCTTCCTATGGCTACACCTTC.